This TCR beta chain was documented in a study of vaccination and CD4 T cells after COVID-19. With the Oncomine TCR Beta short-read assay, DNA from cultured CD4+ T cells was sequenced. TCRdb reprocessed the PCR reads via MiXCR and lists one record per CDR3 protein. Of under 14,000 distinct CDR3 sequences listed, around 23% are singletons. This clonotype was seen more than once but under ten times. Its matching antigen is unknown. CDR1 is SEHNR and CDR2 is FQNEAQ in the germline V gene (reference sequence). The CDR3 loop spans 15 amino acids. The ends were cut back, 5 bases at V and 14 bases at J, with 22 bases in the middle. Treatment defined: roughly 11-day PBMC culture with coronavirus spike peptide pools or control peptides (ViraFEST assay).

The sample consisted of CD4+ T cells from blood, cultured in vitro, taken after SARS-CoV-2 vaccination. The chain recombines TRBV7-9 with TRBJ1-6; D is ambiguous. The receptor's source is a human donor who had recovered from COVID-19. The CDR3 is CASSPLTSAGGALHF. In DNA, the CDR3 is TGTGCCAGCAGCCCTCTAACTTCTGCCGGCGGGGCCCTCCACTTT.